Each of the 3 T cell receptor beta chains below was sequenced from the same sample in a study of T cell responses to AZD1222 COVID-19 vaccine. Some clones are missing from TCRdb's copy, which holds only in-frame ones; the method was immunoSEQ multiplex PCR. The sample yields about 140,000 clones, roughly nine tenths seen once. Sequencing was performed on peripheral blood, taken 28 days after the second AZD1222 dose. These receptors were obtained from an adult who received the AZD1222 COVID-19 vaccine.

This clone appeared once. The chain joins TRBV4-1 to TRBJ2-5; the D call may be TRBD1 or TRBD2 (6 bases each). Germline V gene data show CDR1 as MGHRA and CDR2 as YSYEKL. The CDR3 contains 16 residues. V gave up 2 bases and J gave up 0 bases, with 13 bases separating them. The CDR3 reads CASSQSARGHQETQYF. The CDR3, as DNA: TGCGCCAGCAGCCAATCTGCCCGGGGGCACCAAGAGACCCAGTACTTC.

The CDR3 loop is CASSLPRSPLHF. CDR3 sequence (DNA): TGTGCCAGCAGTTTACCCCGATCACCCCTCCACTTT. The chain couples TRBV28 to TRBJ1-6, with no clear D. V gave up 2 bases and J gave up 10 bases, with 6 bases separating them. The CDR3 contains 12 residues. CDR1 and CDR2 from the germline V gene are MDHEN and SYDVKM.

V and J are TRBV28 and TRBJ2-1; D gene unclear. This CDR3 has 12 amino acids. Germline-derived CDR1 and CDR2 are MDHEN and SYDVKM. With 3 bases removed from V and 4 bases from J, the gap between germline ends came to 4 bases. CDR3 in amino acids: CASSFSYNEQFF. The CDR3, as DNA: TGTGCCAGCAGTTTTTCATACAATGAGCAGTTCTTC. The full variable domain, with the rest looked up from reference TRBV28 and TRBJ2-1, is DVKVTQSSRYLVKRTGEKVFLECVQDMDHENMFWYRQDPGLGLRLIYFSYDVKMKEKGDIPEGYSVSREKKERFSLILESASTNQTSMYLCASSFSYNEQFFGPGTRLTVL.